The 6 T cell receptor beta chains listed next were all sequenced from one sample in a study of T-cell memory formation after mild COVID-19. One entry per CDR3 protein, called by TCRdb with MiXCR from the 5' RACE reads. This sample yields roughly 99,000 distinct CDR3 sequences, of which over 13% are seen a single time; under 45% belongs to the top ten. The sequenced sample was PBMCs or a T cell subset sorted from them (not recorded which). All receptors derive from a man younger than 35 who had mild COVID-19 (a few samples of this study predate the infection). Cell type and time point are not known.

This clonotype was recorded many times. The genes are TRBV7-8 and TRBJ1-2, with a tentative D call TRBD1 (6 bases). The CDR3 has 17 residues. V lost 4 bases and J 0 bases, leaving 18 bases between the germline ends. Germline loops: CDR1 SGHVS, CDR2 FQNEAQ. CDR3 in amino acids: CASSSLGGTQANYGYTF. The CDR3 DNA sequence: TGTGCCAGCAGCTCACTGGGGGGGACACAAGCTAACTATGGCTACACCTTC.

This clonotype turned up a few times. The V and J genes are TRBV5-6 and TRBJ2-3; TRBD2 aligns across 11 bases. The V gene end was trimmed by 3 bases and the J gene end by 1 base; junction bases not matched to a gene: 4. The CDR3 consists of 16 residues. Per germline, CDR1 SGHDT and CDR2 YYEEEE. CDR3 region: CASSSSTSGGTDTQYF. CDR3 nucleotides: TGTGCCAGCAGCTCGTCGACTAGCGGGGGCACAGATACGCAGTATTTT.

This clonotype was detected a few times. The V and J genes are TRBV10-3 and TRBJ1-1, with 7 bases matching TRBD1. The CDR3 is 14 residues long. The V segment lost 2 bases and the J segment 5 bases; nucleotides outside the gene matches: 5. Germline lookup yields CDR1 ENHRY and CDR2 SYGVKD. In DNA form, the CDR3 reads TGTGCCATCAGTGAGGAGGGGGCGAGGACTGAAGCTTTCTTT. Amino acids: CAISEEGARTEAFF.

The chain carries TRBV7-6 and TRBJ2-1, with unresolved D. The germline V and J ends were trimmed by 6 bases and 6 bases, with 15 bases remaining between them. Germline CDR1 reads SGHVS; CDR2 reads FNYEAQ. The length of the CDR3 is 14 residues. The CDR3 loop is CASRPHSNFNEQFF. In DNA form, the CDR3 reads TGTGCCAGCAGACCCCACAGCAATTTCAATGAGCAGTTCTTC.

In nucleotides, the CDR3 is TGTGCCAGCAGCGACGGACAGTCAAGCACAGATACGCAGTATTTT. This translates into CASSDGQSSTDTQYF. The V call is TRBV2, the J call TRBJ2-3, with D maybe TRBD1 (6 bases). Germline CDR1 reads SNHLY; CDR2 reads FYNNEI. Deletions cut 6 bases from V and 0 bases from J, with 13 bases between. CDR3 length equals 15 residues. The full variable domain, with the rest looked up from reference TRBV2 and TRBJ2-3, is EPEVTQTPSHQVTQMGQEVILRCVPISNHLYFYWYRQILGQKVEFLVSFYNNEISEKSEIFDDQFSVERPDGSNFTLKIRSTKLEDSAMYFCASSDGQSSTDTQYFGPGTRLTVL.

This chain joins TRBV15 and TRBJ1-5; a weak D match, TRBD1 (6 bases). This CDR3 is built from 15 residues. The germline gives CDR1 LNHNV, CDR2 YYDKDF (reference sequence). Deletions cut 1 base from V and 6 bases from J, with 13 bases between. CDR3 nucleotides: TGTGCCACCAGCAGAGTCCCCGGGACAACTCAGCCCCAGCATTTT. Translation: CATSRVPGTTQPQHF.